This T cell receptor beta chain comes out of a study of T-cell reconstitution after alpha-beta-depleted transplantation in children. This clonotype appeared many times. Its antigen is not known. Study findings and constraints: TCRbeta diversity was high at day 60 in some patients (a result of surviving recipient T cells and thymic progenitors). When one year had passed after transplant, most T-cell counts and diversity came from newly produced T cells. In patients about two months after transplant, alpha-beta T cells reportedly arose from several hundred expanded graft clones.

This CDR3 region has 12 residues. Germline CDR1 reads SGHVS; CDR2 reads FQNEAQ. With 4 bases removed from V and 8 bases from J, the gap between germline ends came to 9 bases. Unique molecular identifiers tagged the TCRbeta library. In TCRdb, the PCR reads were re-called with MiXCR into one record per CDR3 protein. The data hold approximately 31,000 distinct CDR3 sequences, with under 7.5% observed a single time. This material consisted of peripheral blood, taken 60 days after TCRalphabeta/CD19-depleted stem cell transplant. The TCR comes from a child younger than two who had a stem cell transplant for acute myeloid leukemia, so the T cells may come from the graft donor. The rearrangement links TRBV7-8 to TRBJ2-1; D not certain. The DNA for the CDR3 is TGTGCCAGCAGCTCATTTCGCTATGAGCAGTTCTTC. Its protein is CASSSFRYEQFF.